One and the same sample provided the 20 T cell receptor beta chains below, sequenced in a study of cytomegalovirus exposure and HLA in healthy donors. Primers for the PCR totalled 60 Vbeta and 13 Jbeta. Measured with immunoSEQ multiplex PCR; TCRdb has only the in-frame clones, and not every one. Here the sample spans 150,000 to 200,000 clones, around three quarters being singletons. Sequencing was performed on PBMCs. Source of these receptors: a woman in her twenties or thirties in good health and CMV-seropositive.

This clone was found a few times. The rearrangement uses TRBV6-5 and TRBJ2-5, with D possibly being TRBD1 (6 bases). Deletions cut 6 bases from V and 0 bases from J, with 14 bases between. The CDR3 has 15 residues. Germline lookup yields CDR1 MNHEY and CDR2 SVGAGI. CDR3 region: CASSRFSGDQETQYF. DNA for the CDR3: TGTGCCAGCAGCCGATTCTCAGGGGACCAAGAGACCCAGTACTTC.

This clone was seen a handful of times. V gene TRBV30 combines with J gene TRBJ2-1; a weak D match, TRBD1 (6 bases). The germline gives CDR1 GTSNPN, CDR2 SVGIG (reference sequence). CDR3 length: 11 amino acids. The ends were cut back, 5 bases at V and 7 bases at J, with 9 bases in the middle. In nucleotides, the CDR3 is TGTGCCTGGGATACAGGGAATGAGCAGTTCTTC. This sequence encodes CAWDTGNEQFF. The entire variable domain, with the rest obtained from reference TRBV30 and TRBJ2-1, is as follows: SQTIHQWPATLVQPVGSPLSLECTVEGTSNPNLYWYRQAAGRGLQLLFYSVGIGQISSEVPQNLSASRPQDRQFILSSKKLLLSDSGFYLCAWDTGNEQFFGPGTRLTVL.

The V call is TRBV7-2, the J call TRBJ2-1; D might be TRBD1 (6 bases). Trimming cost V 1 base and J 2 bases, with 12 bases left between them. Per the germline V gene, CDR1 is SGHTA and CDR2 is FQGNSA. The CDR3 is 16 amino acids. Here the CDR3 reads CASSLVPTGPYNEQFF. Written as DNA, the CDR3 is TGTGCCAGCAGCTTAGTCCCAACAGGGCCCTACAATGAGCAGTTCTTC.

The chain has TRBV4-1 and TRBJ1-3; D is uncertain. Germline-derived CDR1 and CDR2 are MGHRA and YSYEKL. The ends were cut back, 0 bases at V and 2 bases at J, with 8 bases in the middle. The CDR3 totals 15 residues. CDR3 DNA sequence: TGCGCCAGCAGCCAAGACACAATGACTGGAAACACCATATATTTT. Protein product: CASSQDTMTGNTIYF.

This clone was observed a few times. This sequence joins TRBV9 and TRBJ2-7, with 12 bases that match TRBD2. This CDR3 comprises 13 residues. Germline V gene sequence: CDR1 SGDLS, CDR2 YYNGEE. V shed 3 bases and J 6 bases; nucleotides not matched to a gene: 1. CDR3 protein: CASSGGLAGEQYF. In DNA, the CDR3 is TGTGCCAGCAGCGGGGGACTAGCGGGCGAGCAGTACTTC.

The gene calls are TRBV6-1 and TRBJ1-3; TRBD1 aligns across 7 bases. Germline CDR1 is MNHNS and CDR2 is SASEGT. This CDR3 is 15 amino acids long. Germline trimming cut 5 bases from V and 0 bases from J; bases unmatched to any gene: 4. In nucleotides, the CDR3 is TGTGCCAGCAGTCACAGGGGTCTCTCTGGAAACACCATATATTTT. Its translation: CASSHRGLSGNTIYF.

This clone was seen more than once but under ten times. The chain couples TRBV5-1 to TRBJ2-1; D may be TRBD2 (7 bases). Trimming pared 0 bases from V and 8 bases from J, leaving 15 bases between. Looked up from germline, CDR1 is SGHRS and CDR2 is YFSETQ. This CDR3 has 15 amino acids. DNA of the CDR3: TGCGCCAGCAGCTTGGCAGGAGGGGGGGCAGATGAGCAGTTCTTC. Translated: CASSLAGGGADEQFF. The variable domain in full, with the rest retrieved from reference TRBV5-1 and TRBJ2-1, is KAGVTQTPRYLIKTRGQQVTLSCSPISGHRSVSWYQQTPGQGLQFLFEYFSETQRNKGNFPGRFSGRQFSNSRSEMNVSTLELGDSALYLCASSLAGGGADEQFFGPGTRLTVL.

CDR3 sequence: CASSLAFSAETQYF. CDR3 nucleotides: TGTGCCAGCAGCTTGGCCTTCAGCGCCGAGACCCAGTACTTC. The rearrangement uses TRBV5-4 and TRBJ2-5; no firm D call. The CDR3 covers 14 residues. V was cut by 0 bases and J by 5 bases, with 11 bases left in between. Germline V lookup: CDR1 SGHNT, CDR2 YYREEE (reference sequence).

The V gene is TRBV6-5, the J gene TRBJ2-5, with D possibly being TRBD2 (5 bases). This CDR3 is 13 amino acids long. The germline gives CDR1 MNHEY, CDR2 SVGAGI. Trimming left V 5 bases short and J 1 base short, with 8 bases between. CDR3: CASSIGIQETQYF. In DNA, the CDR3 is TGTGCCAGCAGTATCGGGATCCAAGAGACCCAGTACTTC.

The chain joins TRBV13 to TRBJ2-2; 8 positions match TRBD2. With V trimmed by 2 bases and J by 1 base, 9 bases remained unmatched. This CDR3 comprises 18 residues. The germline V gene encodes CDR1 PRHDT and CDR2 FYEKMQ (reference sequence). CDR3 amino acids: CASSLSILAGGNTGELFF. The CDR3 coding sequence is TGTGCCAGCAGCTTATCCATCCTTGCGGGGGGGAACACCGGGGAGCTGTTTTTT.

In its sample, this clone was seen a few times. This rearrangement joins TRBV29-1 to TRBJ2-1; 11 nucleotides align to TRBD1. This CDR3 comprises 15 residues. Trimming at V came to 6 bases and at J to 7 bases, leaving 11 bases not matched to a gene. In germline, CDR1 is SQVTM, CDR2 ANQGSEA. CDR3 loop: CSVEGTGGNRNEQFF. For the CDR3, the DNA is TGCAGCGTGGAGGGGACAGGGGGGAATCGGAATGAGCAGTTCTTC.

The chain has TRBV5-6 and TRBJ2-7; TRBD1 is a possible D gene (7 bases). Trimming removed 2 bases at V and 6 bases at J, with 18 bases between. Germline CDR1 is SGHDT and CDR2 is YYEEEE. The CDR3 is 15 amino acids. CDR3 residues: CASSFDYRGAGEQYF. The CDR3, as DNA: TGTGCCAGCAGCTTTGACTACAGGGGAGCGGGCGAGCAGTACTTC.

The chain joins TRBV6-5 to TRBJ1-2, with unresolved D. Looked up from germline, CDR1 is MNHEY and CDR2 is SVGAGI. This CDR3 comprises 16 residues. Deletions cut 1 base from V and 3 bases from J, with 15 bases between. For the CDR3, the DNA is TGTGCCAGCAGTTACTGGAGCCCGCTCGGGGACTATGGCTACACCTTC. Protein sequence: CASSYWSPLGDYGYTF.

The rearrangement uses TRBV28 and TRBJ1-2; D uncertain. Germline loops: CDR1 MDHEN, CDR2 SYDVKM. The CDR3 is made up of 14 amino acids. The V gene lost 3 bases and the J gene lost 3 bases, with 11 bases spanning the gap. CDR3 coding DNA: TGTGCCAGCAGTTTGCCCGGGAGAGACTATGGCTACACCTTC. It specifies CASSLPGRDYGYTF.

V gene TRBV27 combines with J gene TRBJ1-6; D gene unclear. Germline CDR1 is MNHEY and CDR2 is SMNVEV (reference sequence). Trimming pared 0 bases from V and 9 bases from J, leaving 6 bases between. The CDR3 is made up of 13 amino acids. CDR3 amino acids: CASSLSEASPLHF. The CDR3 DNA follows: TGTGCCAGCAGTTTATCGGAGGCTTCACCCCTCCACTTT.

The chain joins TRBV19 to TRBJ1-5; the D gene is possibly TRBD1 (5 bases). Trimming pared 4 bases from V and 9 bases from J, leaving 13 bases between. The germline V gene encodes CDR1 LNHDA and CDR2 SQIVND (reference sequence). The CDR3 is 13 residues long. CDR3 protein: CASSRGDRRPQHF. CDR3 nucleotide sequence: TGTGCCAGTAGTAGGGGGGACCGGCGGCCCCAGCATTTT.

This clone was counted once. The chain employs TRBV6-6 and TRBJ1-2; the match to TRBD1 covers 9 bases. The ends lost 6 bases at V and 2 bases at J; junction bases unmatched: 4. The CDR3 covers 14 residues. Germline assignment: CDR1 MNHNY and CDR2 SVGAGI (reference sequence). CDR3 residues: CASSWGQGNYGYTF. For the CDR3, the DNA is TGTGCCAGCAGCTGGGGACAGGGCAACTATGGCTACACCTTC.

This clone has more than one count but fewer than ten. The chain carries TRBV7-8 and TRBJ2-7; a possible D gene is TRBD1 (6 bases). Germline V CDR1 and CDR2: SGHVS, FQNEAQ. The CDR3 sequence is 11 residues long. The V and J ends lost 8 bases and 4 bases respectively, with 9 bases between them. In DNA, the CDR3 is TGTGCCAGCGGGGGCAAATACGAGCAGTACTTC. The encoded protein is CASGGKYEQYF.

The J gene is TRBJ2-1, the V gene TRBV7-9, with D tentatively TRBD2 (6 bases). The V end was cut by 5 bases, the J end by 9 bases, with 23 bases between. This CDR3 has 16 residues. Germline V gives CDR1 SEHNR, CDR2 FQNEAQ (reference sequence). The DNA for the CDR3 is TGTGCCAGCAGCGTTGCCCGACCGACTAGTGGGGTTGAGCAGTTCTTC. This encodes CASSVARPTSGVEQFF.

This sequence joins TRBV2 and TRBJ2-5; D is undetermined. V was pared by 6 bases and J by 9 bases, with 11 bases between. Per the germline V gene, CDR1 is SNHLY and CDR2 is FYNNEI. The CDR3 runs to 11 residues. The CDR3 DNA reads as TGTGCCAGCAGCCTTCCATCGGCCCAGTACTTC. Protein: CASSLPSAQYF.